These 30 T cell receptor beta chains share one sample of origin, sequenced in a study of regulatory T cells in long-lasting Graves disease. HTBI primers from iRepertoire and Arm-PCR of CDR3 regions yielded the TCR beta libraries. TCRdb reprocessed the multiplex PCR reads via MiXCR and lists one record per CDR3 protein. The sample holds roughly 500,000 distinct CDR3 sequences, 14% seen once. Indicated time point: newly diagnosed GD, antithyroid drugs for less than 3 months. PBMC-extracted RNA yielded the TCR library. These data were likewise used in another study, on T cells in Graves' hyperthyroidism and ophthalmopathy.

Sequenced material: peripheral blood mononuclear cells (PBMCs), taken at new diagnosis, from a patient treated with antithyroid drugs. These receptors came from a woman in her 50s with Graves disease.

With respect to this clonotype: Just one base apart from a much larger clone, this may be a read error. The rearrangement joins TRBV12-3 or TRBV12-4 to TRBJ1-2; D is uncertain. CDR3 length equals 11 residues. The CDR3 here is CACSSGRGYTF. DNA for the CDR3: TGTGCCTGCAGTTCCGGGAGGGGCTACACCTTC.

This clonotype was detected ten times or more. The genes are TRBV7-3 and TRBJ2-5, with TRBD1 as a possible D gene (5 bases). V was trimmed by 3 bases and J by 2 bases, leaving 7 bases between them. Germline CDR1 is SGHTA and CDR2 is FQGTGA. This CDR3 spans 13 amino acids. This CDR3 reads CASSFDSQETQYF. DNA of the CDR3: TGTGCCAGCAGCTTCGACAGTCAAGAGACCCAGTACTTC.

This clonotype was seen many times. The rearrangement uses TRBV4-1 and TRBJ2-3; no firm D call. The CDR3 covers 15 residues. CDR1 and CDR2 (germline): MGHRA, YSYEKL. The V gene lost 1 base and the J gene lost 0 bases, with 8 bases spanning the gap. The CDR3 sequence: CASSQVVGSTDTQYF. The DNA of the CDR3 is TGCGCCAGCAGCCAAGTGGTCGGAAGCACAGATACGCAGTATTTT.

This clonotype was observed a handful of times. The rearrangement uses TRBV4-1 and TRBJ2-1; possible D gene TRBD2, 5 bases. The CDR3 consists of 15 residues. Per the germline V gene, CDR1 is MGHRA and CDR2 is YSYEKL. V was trimmed by 4 bases and J by 9 bases, leaving 19 bases between them. CDR3 sequence reads: CASSPTPDGGGEQFF. The CDR3 nucleotides are TGCGCCAGCAGCCCGACCCCGGACGGAGGCGGTGAGCAGTTCTTC.

This clonotype was recorded many times. V and J are TRBV7-9 and TRBJ2-2, with D maybe TRBD1 (5 bases). The CDR3 consists of 16 residues. Germline CDR1 is SEHNR and CDR2 is FQNEAQ (reference sequence). Trimming pared 4 bases from V and 0 bases from J, leaving 12 bases between. The CDR3 region is CASSWGWATNTGELFF. CDR3 coding DNA: TGTGCCAGCAGCTGGGGCTGGGCGACGAACACCGGGGAGCTGTTTTTT.

This clonotype has a count of ten or more. The genes are TRBV6-2 or TRBV6-3 and TRBJ1-1, with TRBD1 matching over 11 bases. The CDR3 is 15 amino acids. V was clipped by 1 base and J by 3 bases; unmatched bases: 1. Germline lookup yields CDR1 MNHEY and CDR2 SVGEGT. In DNA, the CDR3 is TGTGCCAGCAGTTACTGGGACAGGGGGGACACTGAAGCTTTCTTT. This gives the protein CASSYWDRGDTEAFF.

The chain combines TRBV24-1 with TRBJ2-2; TRBD2 matches 14 bases. CDR1 is KGHDR and CDR2 is SFDVKD in the germline V gene. The CDR3 is 20 amino acids. V lost 1 base, J lost 0 bases, and 6 bases stayed unmatched. This chain's CDR3 is CATSDFPGLAGGSNTGELFF. DNA for the CDR3: TGTGCCACCAGTGATTTCCCAGGACTAGCGGGAGGTTCGAACACCGGGGAGCTGTTTTTT.

In this sample, this clonotype turned up a few times. The rearrangement links TRBV4-2 to TRBJ2-7, with D uncertain. This CDR3 region has 14 residues. Germline lookup yields CDR1 LGHNA and CDR2 YNFKEQ. Trimming shortened V by 0 bases and J by 8 bases, and 14 bases separated the two germline ends. CDR3 bases: TGTGCCAGCAGCCAAGAGCCATCCGCAGTGAAGCAGTACTTC. This encodes CASSQEPSAVKQYF.

The chain is built from TRBV19 and TRBJ2-3, with D hard to call. The V end lost 2 bases, the J end lost 1 base, and 7 bases lay between the germline ends. Germline values: CDR1 LNHDA, CDR2 SQIVND (reference sequence). CDR3 length: 14 amino acids. This chain's CDR3 is CASSIRPGTDTQYF. The CDR3, as DNA: TGTGCCAGTAGTATACGGCCTGGCACAGATACGCAGTATTTT.

The chain is built from TRBV10-1 and TRBJ1-1, with TRBD1 as a possible D gene (5 bases). This CDR3 is 13 amino acids long. In germline, CDR1 is WNHNN, CDR2 SYGVQD (reference sequence). Trimming removed 2 bases from V and 1 base from J, with 5 bases in between. CDR3 protein: CASSEDRNTEAFF. Here the CDR3 DNA reads TGCGCCAGCAGTGAGGACAGGAACACTGAAGCTTTCTTT.

Ten or more counts support this clonotype. V is TRBV7-6 and J is TRBJ2-1, with 8 nucleotides matching TRBD1. The junction had 10 bases not matched to a gene; V was cut back by 5 bases and J by 4 bases. The germline CDR1 and CDR2 sequences are SGHVS and FNYEAQ. CDR3 size: 16 residues. CDR3 DNA sequence: TGTGCCAGCAGCCCCCGCGGACAGGGAGGTTACAATGAGCAGTTCTTC. Encoded protein: CASSPRGQGGYNEQFF.

This clonotype was recorded a few times. The V and J genes are TRBV5-1 and TRBJ2-7, with no clear D. The length of the CDR3 is 16 residues. Germline CDR1 and CDR2: SGHRS and YFSETQ. Trimming removed 1 base at V and 3 bases at J, with 17 bases between. The CDR3 region has the DNA TGCGCCAGCAGCTTGTTAGTCCCGGCGACTCGCTACGAGCAGTACTTC. It is translated as CASSLLVPATRYEQYF.

The gene calls are TRBV12-3 or TRBV12-4 and TRBJ1-6, with 8 bases that match TRBD1. V shed 4 bases and J 9 bases; nucleotides not matched to a gene: 8. This CDR3 is 15 amino acids long. The CDR3 spells CASSSQTGEVSPLHF. The DNA for the CDR3 is TGTGCCAGCAGTTCTCAGACAGGGGAGGTTTCACCCCTCCACTTT.

Remarks on this clonotype: A single base separates this from a much larger clone, so it may be a read error. The rearrangement uses TRBV3-1 and TRBJ2-7; D unresolved. The CDR3 length is 15 residues. Trimming removed 3 bases from V and 3 bases from J, with 15 bases in between. CDR1 is LGHDT and CDR2 is YNNKEL in the germline V gene (reference sequence). The CDR3 is CASSHDVALVYEQYF. CDR3 coding DNA: TGTGCCAGCAGCCATGACGTGGCCCTGGTCTACGAGCAGTACTTC.

This chain joins TRBV6-1 and TRBJ2-3; 10 bases agree with TRBD2. V trimming: 6 bases; J trimming: 4 bases; junction bases outside the gene matches: 13. Germline V gene sequence: CDR1 MNHNS, CDR2 SASEGT. This CDR3 has 17 amino acids. CDR3 sequence reads: CASSLSASGSMADTQYF. The CDR3 DNA follows: TGTGCCAGCAGCCTATCGGCTAGCGGGAGTATGGCAGATACGCAGTATTTT.

There are a few counts of this clonotype. V and J are TRBV4-2 and TRBJ2-6, with D perhaps TRBD1 (5 bases). Germline CDR1 reads LGHNA; CDR2 reads YNFKEQ. The CDR3 has 17 amino acids. V gave up 4 bases and J gave up 0 bases, with 13 bases separating them. In nucleotides, the CDR3 is TGTGCCAGCAGCCGGAGCAAGCAGGGCTCTGGGGCCAACGTCCTGACTTTC. Translation gives CASSRSKQGSGANVLTF.

This clonotype was found many times. This chain uses TRBV30 with TRBJ1-5, with unresolved D. Deletions cut 2 bases from V and 5 bases from J, with 16 bases between. This CDR3 is 15 amino acids long. Germline-derived CDR1 and CDR2 are GTSNPN and SVGIG (reference sequence). The CDR3 protein is CAWSPGPALHQPQHF. The CDR3 DNA reads TGTGCCTGGAGTCCCGGGCCTGCACTTCATCAGCCCCAGCATTTT.

There are a few counts of this clonotype. In DNA form, the CDR3 reads TGTGCCAGCAGTTACTCGTCGTCCCTTTACAGGACAAATTCACCCCTCCACTTT. Protein sequence: CASSYSSSLYRTNSPLHF. This rearrangement joins TRBV6-5 to TRBJ1-6; perhaps TRBD1 as D (5 bases). The germline V and J ends were trimmed by 0 bases and 7 bases, with 19 bases remaining between them. Germline CDR1 MNHEY, CDR2 SVGAGI. The CDR3 spans 18 residues.

Details on this clonotype: A read error may explain this, as a much larger clone is one base away. V usage is TRBV12-3 or TRBV12-4 and J usage is TRBJ2-5; D not resolved. The CDR3 loop spans 13 amino acids. V lost 1 base and J 7 bases, leaving 10 bases between the germline ends. The CDR3 DNA is TGTGCCAGCAGTTTAGGGGCTAAGGGGACCCAGTACTTC. Its protein is CASSLGAKGTQYF.

This clonotype was found many times. The chain recombines TRBV3-1 with TRBJ1-2, with 7 bases matching TRBD1. The trim removed 4 bases at V and 7 bases at J, leaving 12 bases unmatched. CDR1 and CDR2 from the germline V gene are LGHDT and YNNKEL (reference sequence). The CDR3 is 15 residues long. The CDR3 spells CASSPTMTGTVGYTF. The CDR3 bases are TGTGCCAGCAGCCCCACAATGACAGGGACGGTTGGCTACACCTTC.

The chain employs TRBV4-3 and TRBJ1-6, with 8 bases matching TRBD1. Trimming took 0 bases from V and 7 from J; bases not matched to a gene: 2. Germline lookup yields CDR1 LGHNA and CDR2 YSLEER. This CDR3 is built from 15 residues. CDR3 protein: CASSQETGANSPLHF. CDR3 coding DNA: TGCGCCAGCAGCCAAGAGACAGGGGCGAATTCACCCCTCCACTTT.

The chain couples TRBV20-1 to TRBJ1-3; D possibly corresponds to TRBD1 (6 bases). V was cut by 0 bases and J by 0 bases, with 15 bases left in between. The CDR3 loop spans 17 amino acids. Germline V gene sequence: CDR1 DFQATT, CDR2 SNEGSKA (reference sequence). CDR3 sequence reads: CSARDSPGTYSGNTIYF. The CDR3 DNA sequence: TGCAGTGCTAGAGACAGCCCCGGGACATACTCTGGAAACACCATATATTTT.

This clonotype was seen a handful of times. The V gene is TRBV6-1, the J gene TRBJ1-1; possibly TRBD1 for D (5 bases). The germline gives CDR1 MNHNS, CDR2 SASEGT. The V and J ends lost 9 bases and 4 bases respectively, with 18 bases between them. The CDR3 spans 14 residues. The CDR3 sequence is CASMGGVRGTEAFF. The CDR3, as DNA: TGTGCCAGTATGGGGGGGGTTAGGGGCACTGAAGCTTTCTTT.

Turning to this clonotype: A much larger clone differs by one base, so this may be a read error. The rearrangement links TRBV11-2 to TRBJ2-7; TRBD1 might be the D (6 bases). Per the germline V gene, CDR1 is SGHAT and CDR2 is FQNNGV. The CDR3 totals 15 residues. V was trimmed by 3 bases and J by 4 bases, leaving 16 bases between them. The CDR3 is CASSFSGHGGYEQYF. The CDR3 coding sequence is TGTGCCAGCAGCTTCTCGGGACACGGAGGATACGAGCAGTACTTC. The full variable domain, rest sourced from reference TRBV11-2 and TRBJ2-7, is EAGVAQSPRYKIIEKRQSVAFWCNPISGHATLYWYQQILGQGPKLLIQFQNNGVVDDSQLPKDRFSAERLKGVDSTLKIQPAKLEDSAVYLCASSFSGHGGYEQYFGPGTRLTVT.

The chain recombines TRBV19 with TRBJ2-3, with a tentative D call TRBD2 (6 bases). The CDR3 spans 15 residues. Trimming stripped 3 bases from V and 0 bases from J, with 10 bases between. The germline CDR1 and CDR2 sequences are LNHDA and SQIVND (reference sequence). As DNA, the CDR3 is TGTGCCAGTAGTATTAGCGGAGCTAGCACAGATACGCAGTATTTT. It translates to CASSISGASTDTQYF.

This clonotype has only a few counts. The V gene is TRBV6-1, the J gene TRBJ2-1, with 7 bases matching TRBD2. CDR1 and CDR2 from the germline V gene are MNHNS and SASEGT. Germline trimming cut 5 bases from V and 10 bases from J; bases unmatched to any gene: 8. There are 13 residues in the CDR3. Here the CDR3 DNA reads TGTGCCAGCAGTCTCGGGGTTAGCGGGGAGCAGTTCTTC. It is translated as CASSLGVSGEQFF.

This clonotype was counted many times. The rearrangement uses TRBV7-9 and TRBJ2-7; 7 nucleotides align to TRBD2. The ends lost 4 bases at V and 4 bases at J; junction bases unmatched: 7. Germline CDR1 and CDR2: SEHNR and FQNEAQ (reference sequence). CDR3 length: 14 amino acids. The CDR3 protein is CASSSQGGHYEQYF. In DNA form, the CDR3 reads TGTGCCAGCAGCTCCCAGGGAGGGCATTACGAGCAGTACTTC.

This clonotype was recorded many times. The chain is built from TRBV28 and TRBJ2-1; the D gene is possibly TRBD1 (6 bases). This CDR3 has 14 amino acids. V was clipped by 6 bases and J by 4 bases, with 13 bases between them. The germline V gene has CDR1 MDHEN and CDR2 SYDVKM. This CDR3 is CASRTAQGYNEQFF. Written as DNA, the CDR3 is TGTGCCAGCAGGACAGCACAGGGTTACAATGAGCAGTTCTTC.

This clonotype was counted ten times or more. DNA of the CDR3: TGTGCCAGCAGCTTAAGAGGAGGGACAGGGGACTACGAGCAGTACTTC. Residues: CASSLRGGTGDYEQYF. This sequence joins TRBV13 and TRBJ2-7; 10 bases agree with TRBD1. Trimming took 2 bases from V and 3 from J; bases not matched to a gene: 7. Germline assignment: CDR1 PRHDT and CDR2 FYEKMQ (reference sequence). This CDR3 has 16 amino acids.

This clonotype was recorded at least ten times. CDR3 amino acids: CASSFRDRGLRPSYEQYF. The CDR3 DNA reads TGTGCCAGCAGTTTCCGGGACAGGGGGCTCAGGCCGTCCTACGAGCAGTACTTC. The V gene is TRBV28, the J gene TRBJ2-7; 12 bases agree with TRBD1. With V trimmed by 3 bases and J by 1 base, 10 bases remained unmatched. Per the germline V gene, CDR1 is MDHEN and CDR2 is SYDVKM. The CDR3 length is 18 residues.